These 20 T cell receptor beta chains were sequenced from one sample in a study of T cells after yellow fever vaccination. One entry per CDR3 protein results from TCRdb running MiXCR on the 5' RACE reads. Found here are 250,000 to 400,000 distinct CDR3 sequences, 4.1% of them singletons; the top ten hold about 22%. The specimen comprised PBMCs, sampled 5 days after the yellow fever booster vaccination. The receptors were gathered from a man between 18 and 35 years old who received the YFV17D yellow fever vaccine.

This rearrangement joins TRBV7-8 to TRBJ2-3; 10 bases map to TRBD2. The CDR3 length is 15 residues. The V gene end was trimmed by 5 bases and the J gene end by 9 bases; junction bases not matched to a gene: 11. Germline V gives CDR1 SGHVS, CDR2 FQNEAQ. The CDR3 DNA follows: TGTGCCAGCAGCCATCAGCGGGGGGGGAGGGAGACGCAGTATTTT. Protein product: CASSHQRGGRETQYF.

This clonotype was seen a handful of times. The chain links TRBV6-5 to TRBJ2-2, with TRBD1 matching 7 bases. The junction had 7 bases not matched to a gene; V was cut back by 6 bases and J by 6 bases. The CDR3 has 14 residues. Germline CDR1 reads MNHEY; CDR2 reads SVGAGI. The DNA of the CDR3 is TGTGCCAGCAGCCGCCTAGGGGGCCCCGGGGAGCTGTTTTTT. Translated, it gives CASSRLGGPGELFF.

The chain is built from TRBV2 and TRBJ1-1; tentative D call: TRBD1 (5 bases). With 10 bases removed from V and 3 bases from J, the gap between germline ends came to 18 bases. The CDR3 is 14 amino acids. Germline V gene data show CDR1 as SNHLY and CDR2 as FYNNEI. CDR3 region: CAIRGLVGDTEAFF. Written as DNA, the CDR3 is TGTGCCATAAGGGGACTAGTCGGGGACACTGAAGCTTTCTTT.

The J gene is TRBJ1-2, the V gene TRBV20-1, with D maybe TRBD1 (6 bases). This CDR3 spans 14 amino acids. V lost 0 bases, J lost 3 bases, and 11 bases lay in between. In germline, CDR1 is DFQATT, CDR2 SNEGSKA (reference sequence). As DNA, the CDR3 is TGCAGTGCTAGAGAAGGGACATCCTACTATGGCTACACCTTC. This codes for CSAREGTSYYGYTF.

Only a few counts were recorded for this clonotype. The chain uses TRBV27 and TRBJ2-3; TRBD2 might be the D (6 bases). Germline CDR1 is MNHEY and CDR2 is SMNVEV (reference sequence). Between the trimmed V and J ends, which lost 3 bases and 5 bases, there was a span of 15 bases. CDR3 length: 15 residues. The CDR3 DNA sequence: TGTGCCAGCAGTTTTCACGGGGGAAAGGGAGATACGCAGTATTTT. Encoded protein: CASSFHGGKGDTQYF.

The chain couples TRBV2 to TRBJ1-5, with TRBD1 as a possible D gene (6 bases). The V end lost 4 bases, the J end lost 12 bases, and 16 bases lay between the germline ends. The CDR3 has 13 amino acids. Germline-derived CDR1 and CDR2 are SNHLY and FYNNEI. Written as DNA, the CDR3 is TGTGCCAGCAGTGCAACCGGGACACCCCTCCAGCATTTT. The encoded protein is CASSATGTPLQHF.

This chain joins TRBV6-5 and TRBJ2-7; D gene ambiguous. This CDR3 is built from 13 residues. Trimming removed 2 bases from V and 3 bases from J, with 8 bases in between. Germline V lookup: CDR1 MNHEY, CDR2 SVGAGI. The CDR3 region is CASSYRRIYEQYV. CDR3 DNA sequence: TGTGCCAGCAGTTACAGAAGGATCTACGAGCAGTACGTC.

Only a few counts were recorded for this clonotype. The chain couples TRBV6-1 to TRBJ1-2; D unclear. The CDR3 covers 15 residues. V was cut by 8 bases and J by 6 bases, with 22 bases left in between. Germline CDR1 MNHNS, CDR2 SASEGT. This chain's CDR3 is CASWRVRLVGDGYTF. CDR3 DNA sequence: TGTGCCAGCTGGAGGGTTCGGTTAGTCGGGGATGGCTACACCTTC.

The chain links TRBV18 to TRBJ2-7; no definite D call. Trimming pared 0 bases from V and 4 bases from J, leaving 16 bases between. The CDR3 loop spans 16 amino acids. Germline-derived CDR1 and CDR2 are KGHSH and LQKENI. DNA of the CDR3: TGTGCCAGCTCACCACCTAACAGTAGGTCCTCTTACGAGCAGTACTTC. This gives the protein CASSPPNSRSSYEQYF.

This chain joins TRBV6-6 and TRBJ2-7, with 7 bases that match TRBD2. V shed 8 bases and J 3 bases; nucleotides not matched to a gene: 1. Germline-derived CDR1 and CDR2 are MNHNY and SVGAGI (reference sequence). The CDR3 has 11 residues. The CDR3 is CASRDYYEQYV. The DNA of the CDR3 is TGTGCCAGCCGGGACTACTACGAGCAGTACGTC.

The J gene is TRBJ2-5, the V gene TRBV4-2; possible D gene TRBD2, 6 bases. Per germline, CDR1 LGHNA and CDR2 YNFKEQ. The CDR3 has 17 amino acids. The germline V and J ends were trimmed by 2 bases and 4 bases, with 20 bases remaining between them. The CDR3 nucleotides read TGTGCCAGCAGCCAACTCAAAGCGGGCGGGGTCCGAGAGACCCAGTACTTC. It encodes CASSQLKAGGVRETQYF.

This chain links TRBV7-6 with TRBJ2-2, with D maybe TRBD2 (5 bases). The CDR3 extends over 14 amino acids. V was pared by 4 bases and J by 5 bases, with 11 bases between. Germline loops: CDR1 SGHVS, CDR2 FNYEAQ. CDR3 DNA sequence: TGTGCCAGCAGCTCCTTCCTAGCTACCGGGGAGCTGTTTTTT. This translates into CASSSFLATGELFF.

The chain carries TRBV5-4 and TRBJ2-5; D might be TRBD1 (5 bases). V lost 4 bases, J lost 0 bases, and 10 bases lay in between. Germline V lookup: CDR1 SGHNT, CDR2 YYREEE (reference sequence). The CDR3 length is 14 residues. CDR3 protein: CASSPRQNQETQYF. The CDR3 DNA reads TGTGCCAGCAGCCCACGACAGAACCAAGAGACCCAGTACTTC.

This clonotype has ten or more counts. This chain connects TRBV3-1 to TRBJ2-5, with D perhaps TRBD2 (5 bases). The CDR3 is made up of 14 amino acids. The germline gives CDR1 LGHDT, CDR2 YNNKEL (reference sequence). Trimming stripped 4 bases from V and 5 bases from J, with 14 bases between. CDR3 in DNA: TGTGCCAGCAGCCTCGATGGTAGGAGGGAGACCCAGTACTTC. It is translated as CASSLDGRRETQYF.

Only a few counts were recorded for this clonotype. The chain joins TRBV12-3 or TRBV12-4 to TRBJ1-2; D is perhaps TRBD1 (5 bases). The V end lost 6 bases, the J end lost 4 bases, and 9 bases lay between the germline ends. The CDR3 is 12 amino acids. Here the CDR3 DNA reads TGTGCCAGCAGACTTGGGGGCTATGGCTACACCTTC. Its translation: CASRLGGYGYTF.

The chain recombines TRBV20-1 with TRBJ1-3; no firm D call. Germline V lookup: CDR1 DFQATT, CDR2 SNEGSKA (reference sequence). The CDR3 covers 14 residues. V was trimmed by 4 bases and J by 8 bases, leaving 18 bases between them. CDR3 DNA sequence: TGCAGTGCTACAAGGACCTCTAACCTTGACACCATATATTTT. Its translation: CSATRTSNLDTIYF.

The table lists this clonotype with a few counts. This rearrangement joins TRBV12-3 or TRBV12-4 to TRBJ1-3; tentatively, D is TRBD1 (6 bases). CDR3 length: 16 residues. The germline V and J ends were trimmed by 7 bases and 0 bases, with 16 bases remaining between them. The CDR3 DNA is TGTGCCAGCAAGAAGGGGGACATACACTCTGGAAACACCATATATTTT. Encoded protein: CASKKGDIHSGNTIYF.

This clonotype was counted many times. The chain couples TRBV6-5 to TRBJ1-1, with D maybe TRBD1 (5 bases). In germline, CDR1 is MNHEY, CDR2 SVGAGI. Trimming shortened V by 2 bases and J by 3 bases, and 10 bases separated the two germline ends. The CDR3 runs 14 residues. CDR3 protein: CASSYGGVDTEAFF. The CDR3 coding sequence is TGTGCCAGCAGTTACGGGGGTGTGGACACTGAAGCTTTCTTT.

This clonotype showed up just a few times. The chain employs TRBV28 and TRBJ1-2, with D uncertain. The CDR3 has 13 amino acids. Looked up from germline, CDR1 is MDHEN and CDR2 is SYDVKM. The germline V and J ends were trimmed by 8 bases and 5 bases, with 15 bases remaining between them. This chain's CDR3 is CASVPGVEYGYTF. The CDR3 nucleotides read TGTGCCAGCGTCCCCGGGGTGGAGTATGGCTACACCTTC.

This clonotype was seen many times. V is TRBV20-1 and J is TRBJ2-7; no reliable D call. V was clipped by 3 bases and J by 3 bases, with 15 bases between them. Germline V CDR1 and CDR2: DFQATT, SNEGSKA (reference sequence). CDR3 length equals 14 residues. In DNA, the CDR3 is TGCAGTGCTAGGAGGCTATCGGGTATCTACGAGCAGTACTTC. Translating gives CSARRLSGIYEQYF.